Listed below are T cell receptor beta chains from one sample, sequenced in a study of T cell responses to AZD1222 COVID-19 vaccine. Sequencing was performed with immunoSEQ multiplex PCR; in TCRdb, only in-frame clones are kept and a portion is missing. The repertoire includes 55,000 to 75,000 clones, 79% of them detected once, and approximately 23% sits in the top ten. Source: peripheral blood, taken on day 0 of MenACWY control vaccination. These receptors were obtained from an adult in good health. Both conserved end residues are part of each CDR3. The order of the fields is CDR3 length, J gene, V gene, D gene, CDR3 DNA, CDR3 protein. The D gene is left open where the match is weak.

>15|TRBJ2-7|TRBV28|TRBD2
TGTGCCAGCACACCACGGGGGGGCCCCTCCTACGAGCAGTACTTC
CASTPRGGPSYEQYF
>17|TRBJ1-2|TRBV28|TRBD1
TGTGCCAGCAGCCCCACCTACCTCAGACAGGGCCGGGATGGCTACACCTTC
CASSPTYLRQGRDGYTF
>16|TRBJ2-3|TRBV6-5|TRBD2
TGTGCCAGCAGTTACGGTCTAGCGGGAAGCACAGATACGCAGTATTTT
CASSYGLAGSTDTQYF
>16|TRBJ2-7|TRBV5-6|TRBD1
TGTGCCAGCAGTTGGGGTGGGGACAGGGATATTAGCGAGCAGTACTTC
CASSWGGDRDISEQYF
>13|TRBJ2-7|TRBV7-9|-
TGTGCCAGCAGTTCAGGGGACGCCTACGAGCAGTACTTC
CASSSGDAYEQYF
>13|TRBJ1-2|TRBV18|TRBD1
TGTGCCAGCTCACCGTCCAGGGGGGATGGCTACACCTTC
CASSPSRGDGYTF
>15|TRBJ2-7|TRBV13|-
TGTGCCAGCAGCTCTGGGGGGACGGGCAATCGCGAGCAGTACTTC
CASSSGGTGNREQYF
>15|TRBJ1-2|TRBV7-8|TRBD1
TGTGCCAGCAGCGGGGGGACAGGGGGCAACTATGGCTACACCTTC
CASSGGTGGNYGYTF
>14|TRBJ2-5|TRBV2|-
TGTGCCAGCAATTTGGGGGGAATCCAAGAGACCCAGTACTTC
CASNLGGIQETQYF
>12|TRBJ2-1|TRBV9|-
TGTGCCAGCAGCGTTATAAATGGTGAGCAGTTCTTC
CASSVINGEQFF
>14|TRBJ1-1|TRBV6-5|-
TGTGCCAGCAGCCCGACCCGGGGGAACACTGAAGCTTTCTTT
CASSPTRGNTEAFF